In its sample, the clone carrying this T cell receptor beta chain was seen once. Its antigen is not identified. The V gene's germline CDR1 is MGHDK and CDR2 SYGVNS. This CDR3 contains 13 residues. V was trimmed by 6 bases and J by 3 bases, leaving 11 bases between them. This specimen belongs to a study of radiation and T cells in renal cell carcinoma. Whole-study context: Nephrectomy followed 15 Gy stereotactic body radiation by 4 weeks.

General study findings and limits: Without pretreatment biopsies, baseline tumor clonotype presence was undetermined.

Time point defined: baseline pretreatment blood. Treatment defined: 15 Gy SBRT to primary tumor, nephrectomy 4 weeks later. Sequencing used immunoSEQ multiplex PCR; TCRdb keeps in-frame clones, though not all of them. The sample includes about 140,000 clones, over 80% of them seen just once. This chain links TRBV25-1 with TRBJ1-1, with D possibly matching TRBD1 (5 bases). This sample comprised blood, obtained from a patient whose treatment included radiotherapy and nephrectomy. The receptor comes from a woman between 50 and 59 years old with renal cell carcinoma. The CDR3 coding sequence is TGTGCCAGCAGGAAGACAGCTGACACTGAAGCTTTCTTT. Encoded protein: CASRKTADTEAFF.